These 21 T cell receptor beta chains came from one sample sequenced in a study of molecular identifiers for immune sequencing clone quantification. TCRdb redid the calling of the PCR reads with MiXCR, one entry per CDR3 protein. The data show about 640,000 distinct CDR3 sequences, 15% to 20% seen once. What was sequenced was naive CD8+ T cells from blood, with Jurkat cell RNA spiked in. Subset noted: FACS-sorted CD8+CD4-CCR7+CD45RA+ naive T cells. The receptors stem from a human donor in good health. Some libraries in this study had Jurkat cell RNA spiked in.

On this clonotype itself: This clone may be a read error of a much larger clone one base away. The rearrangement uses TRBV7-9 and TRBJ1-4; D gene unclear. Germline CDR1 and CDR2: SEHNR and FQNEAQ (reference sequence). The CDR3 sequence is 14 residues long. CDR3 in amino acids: CASSLVDGNKKLFF. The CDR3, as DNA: TGTGCCAGCAGCTTAGTAGACGGTAATAAAAAACTGTTTTTT.

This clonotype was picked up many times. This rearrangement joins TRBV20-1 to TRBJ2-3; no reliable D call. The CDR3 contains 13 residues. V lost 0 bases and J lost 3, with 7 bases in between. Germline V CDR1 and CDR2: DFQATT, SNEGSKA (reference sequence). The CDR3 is CSARDLYTDTQYF. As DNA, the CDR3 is TGCAGTGCTAGAGATCTCTATACAGATACGCAGTATTTT.

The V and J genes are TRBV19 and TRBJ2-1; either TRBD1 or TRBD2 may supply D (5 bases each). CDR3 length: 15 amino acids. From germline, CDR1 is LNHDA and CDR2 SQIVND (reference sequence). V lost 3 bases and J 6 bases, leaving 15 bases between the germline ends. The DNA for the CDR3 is TGTGCCAGTAGTATGACACCACCTGGGGGCAATGAGCAGTTCTTC. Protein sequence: CASSMTPPGGNEQFF. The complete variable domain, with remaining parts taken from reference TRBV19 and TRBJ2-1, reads DGGITQSPKYLFRKEGQNVTLSCEQNLNHDAMYWYRQDPGQGLRLIYYSQIVNDFQKGDIAEGYSVSREKKESFPLTVTSAQKNPTAFYLCASSMTPPGGNEQFFGPGTRLTVL.

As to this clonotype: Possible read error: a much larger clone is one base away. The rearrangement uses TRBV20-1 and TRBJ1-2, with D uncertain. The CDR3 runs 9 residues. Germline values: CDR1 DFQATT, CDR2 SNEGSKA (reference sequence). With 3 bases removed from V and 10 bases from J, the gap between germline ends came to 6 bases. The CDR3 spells CSASPDYTF. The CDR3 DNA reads TGCAGTGCTAGTCCTGACTACACCTTC.

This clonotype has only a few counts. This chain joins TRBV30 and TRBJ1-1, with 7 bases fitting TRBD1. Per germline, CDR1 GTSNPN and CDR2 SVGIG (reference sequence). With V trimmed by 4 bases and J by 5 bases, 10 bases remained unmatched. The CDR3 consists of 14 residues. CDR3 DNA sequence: TGTGCCTGGACCCCGACAGGGCCAAGGACTGAAGCTTTCTTT. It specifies CAWTPTGPRTEAFF.

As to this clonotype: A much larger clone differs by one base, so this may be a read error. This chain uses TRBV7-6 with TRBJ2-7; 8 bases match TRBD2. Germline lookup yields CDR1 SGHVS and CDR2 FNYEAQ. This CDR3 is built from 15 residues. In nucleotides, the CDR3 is TGTGCCAGCGGCTTGAGGCGGGAGGTAACCTACGAGCAGTACTTC. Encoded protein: CASGLRREVTYEQYF.

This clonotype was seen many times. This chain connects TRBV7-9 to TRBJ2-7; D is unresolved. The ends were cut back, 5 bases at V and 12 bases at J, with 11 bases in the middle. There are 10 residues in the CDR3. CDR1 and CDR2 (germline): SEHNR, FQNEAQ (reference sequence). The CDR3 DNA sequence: TGTGCCAGCAGCCCCGTAGATACGTACTTC. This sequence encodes CASSPVDTYF.

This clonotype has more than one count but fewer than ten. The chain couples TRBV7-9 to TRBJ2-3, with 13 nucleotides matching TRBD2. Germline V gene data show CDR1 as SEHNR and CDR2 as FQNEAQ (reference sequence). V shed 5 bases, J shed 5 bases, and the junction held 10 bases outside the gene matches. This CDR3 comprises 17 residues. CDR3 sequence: CASSPRTSGSGGDTQYF. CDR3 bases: TGTGCCAGCAGCCCCCGGACTAGCGGGAGTGGGGGAGATACGCAGTATTTT.

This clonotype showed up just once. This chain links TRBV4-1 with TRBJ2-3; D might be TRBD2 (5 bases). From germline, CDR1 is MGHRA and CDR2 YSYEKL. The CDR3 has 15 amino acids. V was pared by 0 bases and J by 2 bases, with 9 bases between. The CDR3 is CASSQEQRITDTQYF. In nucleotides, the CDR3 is TGCGCCAGCAGCCAAGAACAGCGGATCACAGATACGCAGTATTTT.

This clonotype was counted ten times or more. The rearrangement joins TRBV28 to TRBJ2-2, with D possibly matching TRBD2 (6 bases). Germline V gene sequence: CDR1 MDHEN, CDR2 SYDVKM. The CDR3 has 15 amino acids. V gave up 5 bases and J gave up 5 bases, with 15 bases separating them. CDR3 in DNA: TGTGCCAGCAGTCCCCGGGGGACTTGGACCGGGGAGCTGTTTTTT. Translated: CASSPRGTWTGELFF.

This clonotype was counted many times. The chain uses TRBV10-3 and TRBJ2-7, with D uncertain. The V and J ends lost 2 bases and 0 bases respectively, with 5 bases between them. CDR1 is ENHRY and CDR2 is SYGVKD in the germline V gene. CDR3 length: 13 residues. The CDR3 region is CAISEGSSYEQYF. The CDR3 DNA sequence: TGTGCCATCAGTGAGGGCAGCTCCTACGAGCAGTACTTC.

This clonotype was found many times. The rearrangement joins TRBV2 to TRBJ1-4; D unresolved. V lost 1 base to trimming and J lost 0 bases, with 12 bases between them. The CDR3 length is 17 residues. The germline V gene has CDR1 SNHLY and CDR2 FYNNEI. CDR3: CASSEDMDSSTNEKLFF. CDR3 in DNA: TGTGCCAGCAGTGAAGATATGGATAGCTCAACTAATGAAAAACTGTTTTTT.

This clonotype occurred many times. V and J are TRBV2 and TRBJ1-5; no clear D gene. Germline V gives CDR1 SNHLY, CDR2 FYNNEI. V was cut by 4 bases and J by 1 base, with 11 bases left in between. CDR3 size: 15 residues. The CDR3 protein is CASSVEGMSNQPQHF. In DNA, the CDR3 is TGTGCCAGCAGTGTAGAAGGTATGAGCAATCAGCCCCAGCATTTT.

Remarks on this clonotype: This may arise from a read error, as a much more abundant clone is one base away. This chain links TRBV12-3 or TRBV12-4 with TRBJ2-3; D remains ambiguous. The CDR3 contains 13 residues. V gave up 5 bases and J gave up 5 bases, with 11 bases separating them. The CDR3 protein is CASSPPFIDTQYF. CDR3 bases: TGTGCCAGCAGTCCCCCTTTTATAGATACGCAGTATTTT.

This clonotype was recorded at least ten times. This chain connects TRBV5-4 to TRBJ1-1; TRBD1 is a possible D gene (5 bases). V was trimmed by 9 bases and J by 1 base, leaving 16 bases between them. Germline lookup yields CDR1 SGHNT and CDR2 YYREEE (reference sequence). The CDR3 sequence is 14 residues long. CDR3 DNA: TGTGCCACCGAATCGTGGGGGGGGAACACTGAAGCTTTCTTT. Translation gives CATESWGGNTEAFF.

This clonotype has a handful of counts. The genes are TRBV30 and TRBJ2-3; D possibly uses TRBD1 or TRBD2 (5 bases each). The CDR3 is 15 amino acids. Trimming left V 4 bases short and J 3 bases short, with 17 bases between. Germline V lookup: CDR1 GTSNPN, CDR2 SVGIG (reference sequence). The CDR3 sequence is CAWMRGASNTDTQYF. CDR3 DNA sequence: TGTGCCTGGATGAGAGGGGCCTCTAATACAGATACGCAGTATTTT.

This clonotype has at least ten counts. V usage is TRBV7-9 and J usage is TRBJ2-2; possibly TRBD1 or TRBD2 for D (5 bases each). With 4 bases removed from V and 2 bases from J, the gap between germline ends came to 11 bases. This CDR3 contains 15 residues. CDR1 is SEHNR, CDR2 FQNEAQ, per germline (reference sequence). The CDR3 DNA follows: TGTGCCAGCAGCTCCGGGACCAAAAACACCGGGGAGCTGTTTTTT. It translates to CASSSGTKNTGELFF.

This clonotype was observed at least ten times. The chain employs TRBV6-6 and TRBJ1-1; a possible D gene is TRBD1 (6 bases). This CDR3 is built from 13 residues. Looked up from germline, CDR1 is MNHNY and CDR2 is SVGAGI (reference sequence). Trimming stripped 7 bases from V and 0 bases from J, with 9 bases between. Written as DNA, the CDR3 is TGTGCCAGCATAGAGGGGGTGAACACTGAAGCTTTCTTT. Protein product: CASIEGVNTEAFF.

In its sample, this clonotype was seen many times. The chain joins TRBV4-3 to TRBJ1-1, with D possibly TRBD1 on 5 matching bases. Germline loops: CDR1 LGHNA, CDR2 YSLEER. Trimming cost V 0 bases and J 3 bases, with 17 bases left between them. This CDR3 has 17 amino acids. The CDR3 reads CASSQDFSFRADTEAFF. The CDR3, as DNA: TGCGCCAGCAGCCAAGATTTTTCCTTCAGGGCGGACACTGAAGCTTTCTTT.

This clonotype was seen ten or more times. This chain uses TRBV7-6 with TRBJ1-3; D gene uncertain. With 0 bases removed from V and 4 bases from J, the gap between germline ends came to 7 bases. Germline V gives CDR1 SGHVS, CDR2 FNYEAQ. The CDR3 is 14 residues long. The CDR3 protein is CASSLAGRGNTIYF. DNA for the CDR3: TGTGCCAGCAGCTTAGCTGGAAGGGGAAACACCATATATTTT. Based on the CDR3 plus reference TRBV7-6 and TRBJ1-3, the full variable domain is GAGVSQSPRYKVTKRGQDVALRCDPISGHVSLYWYRQALGQGPEFLTYFNYEAQQDKSGLPNDRFSAERPEGSISTLTIQRTEQRDSAMYRCASSLAGRGNTIYFGEGSWLTVV.

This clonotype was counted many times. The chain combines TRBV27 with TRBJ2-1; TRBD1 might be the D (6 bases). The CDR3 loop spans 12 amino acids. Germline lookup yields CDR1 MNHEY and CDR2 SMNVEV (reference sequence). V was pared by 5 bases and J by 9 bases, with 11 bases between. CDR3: CASSLNRAEQFF. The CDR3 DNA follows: TGTGCCAGCAGTCTAAACAGGGCTGAGCAGTTCTTC.